This TCR beta chain was retrieved from a study of cytomegalovirus exposure and HLA in healthy donors. Background on the study: Earlier sequencing of about 179 million T cells yielded nearly 120 million unique TCR beta sequences. Study-wide findings and caveats: When analyzed later, the rates of TCR association showed variation by HLA locus, with DRB1 the most and HLA-C the fewest. Researchers reported in a later analysis that common viral pathogens appeared linked to several top clusters.

Germline V lookup: CDR1 KGHSH, CDR2 LQKENI. This CDR3 spans 16 amino acids. Trimming took 0 bases from V and 6 from J; bases not matched to a gene: 6. Vbeta (60) and Jbeta (13) primers were used in the PCR. Clones were read by immunoSEQ multiplex PCR, and TCRdb kept only the in-frame ones, dropping some. Counted here are 200,000 to 250,000 clones, approximately 90% occurring once; the ten biggest clones make up 0.95% to 1.1%. Worth noting for this clone: Its antigen is unknown.

V is TRBV18 and J is TRBJ2-1; 9 positions match TRBD2. This clonotype originated in a woman under 30 in good health and CMV-seronegative. Sequencing input: PBMCs. The DNA of the CDR3 is TGTGCCAGCTCACCACCTCGAGCTAGCGGGGCCAATGAGCAGTTCTTC. Residues: CASSPPRASGANEQFF.